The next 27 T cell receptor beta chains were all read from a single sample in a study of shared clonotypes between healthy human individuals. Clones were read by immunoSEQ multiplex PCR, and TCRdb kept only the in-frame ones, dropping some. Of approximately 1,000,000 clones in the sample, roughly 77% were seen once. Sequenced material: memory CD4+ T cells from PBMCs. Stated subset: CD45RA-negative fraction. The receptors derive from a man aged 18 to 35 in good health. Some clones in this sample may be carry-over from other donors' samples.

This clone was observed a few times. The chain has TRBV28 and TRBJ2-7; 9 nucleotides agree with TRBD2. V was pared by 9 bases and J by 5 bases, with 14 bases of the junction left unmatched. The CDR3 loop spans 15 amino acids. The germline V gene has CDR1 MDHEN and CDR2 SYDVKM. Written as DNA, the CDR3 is TGTGCCAGTTCCGACCAGGCTAGCGGGACGGACGAGCAGTACTTC. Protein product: CASSDQASGTDEQYF.

CDR3 amino acids: CASSRGWGQPQHF. CDR3 nucleotides: TGTGCCAGTAGTCGGGGCTGGGGTCAGCCCCAGCATTTT. This chain connects TRBV19 to TRBJ1-5, with D possibly being TRBD1 (5 bases). The CDR3 is 13 amino acids. V was cut by 5 bases and J by 6 bases, with 11 bases left in between. Per the germline V gene, CDR1 is LNHDA and CDR2 is SQIVND (reference sequence).

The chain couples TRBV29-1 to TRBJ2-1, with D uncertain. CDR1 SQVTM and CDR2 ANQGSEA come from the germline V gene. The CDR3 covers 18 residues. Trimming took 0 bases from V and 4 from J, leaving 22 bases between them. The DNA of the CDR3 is TGCAGCGTTGAAGATCCTACCCCAAGGTACGGGCCTTACAATGAGCAGTTCTTC. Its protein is CSVEDPTPRYGPYNEQFF.

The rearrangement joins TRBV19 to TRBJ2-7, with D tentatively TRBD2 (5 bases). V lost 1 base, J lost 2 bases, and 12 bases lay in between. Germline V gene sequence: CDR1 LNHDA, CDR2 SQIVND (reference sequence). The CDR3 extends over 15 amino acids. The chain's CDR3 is CASSIASGSTYEQYF. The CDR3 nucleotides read TGTGCCAGTAGTATAGCCAGCGGTAGTACCTACGAGCAGTACTTC.

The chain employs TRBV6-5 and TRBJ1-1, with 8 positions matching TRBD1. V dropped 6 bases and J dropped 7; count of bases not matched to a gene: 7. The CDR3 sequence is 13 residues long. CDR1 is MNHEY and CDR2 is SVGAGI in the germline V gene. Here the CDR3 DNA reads TGTGCCAGCAGCTCCGACAGGGGCGGTGAAGCTTTCTTT. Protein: CASSSDRGGEAFF.

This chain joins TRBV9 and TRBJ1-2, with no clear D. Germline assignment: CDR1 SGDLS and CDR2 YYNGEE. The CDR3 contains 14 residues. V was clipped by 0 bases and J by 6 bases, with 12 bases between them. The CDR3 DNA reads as TGTGCCAGCAGCGTAGGAGGGATAACGGATGGCTACACCTTC. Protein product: CASSVGGITDGYTF.

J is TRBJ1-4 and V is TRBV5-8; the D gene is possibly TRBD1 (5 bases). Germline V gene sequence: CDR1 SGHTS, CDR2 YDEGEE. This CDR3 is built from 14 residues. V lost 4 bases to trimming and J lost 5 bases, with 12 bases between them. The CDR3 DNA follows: TGTGCCAGCAGCCGCCCCCGGACAAATGAAAAACTGTTTTTT. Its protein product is CASSRPRTNEKLFF.

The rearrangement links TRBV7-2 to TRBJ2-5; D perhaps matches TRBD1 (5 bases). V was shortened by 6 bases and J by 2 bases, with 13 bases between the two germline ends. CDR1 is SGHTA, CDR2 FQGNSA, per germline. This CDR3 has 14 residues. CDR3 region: CASSYGQVQETQYF. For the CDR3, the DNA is TGTGCCAGCAGTTATGGACAAGTACAAGAGACCCAGTACTTC.

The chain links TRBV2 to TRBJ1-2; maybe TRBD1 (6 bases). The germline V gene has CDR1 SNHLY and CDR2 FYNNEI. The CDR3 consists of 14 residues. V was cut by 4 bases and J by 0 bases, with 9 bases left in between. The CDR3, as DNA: TGTGCCAGCAGTGGGACAGCCACTAACTATGGCTACACCTTC. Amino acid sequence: CASSGTATNYGYTF.

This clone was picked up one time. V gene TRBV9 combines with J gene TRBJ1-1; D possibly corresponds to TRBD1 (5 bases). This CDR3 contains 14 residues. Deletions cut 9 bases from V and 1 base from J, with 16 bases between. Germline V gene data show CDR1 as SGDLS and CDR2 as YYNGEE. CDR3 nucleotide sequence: TGTGCCACCACTCCCTCCGGGGCGAACACTGAAGCTTTCTTT. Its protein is CATTPSGANTEAFF.

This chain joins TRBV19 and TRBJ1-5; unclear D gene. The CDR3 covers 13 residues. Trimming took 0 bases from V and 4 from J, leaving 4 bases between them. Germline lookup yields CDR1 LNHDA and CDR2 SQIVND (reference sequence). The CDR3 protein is CASSIDENQPQHF. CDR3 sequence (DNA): TGTGCCAGTAGTATAGATGAGAATCAGCCCCAGCATTTT.

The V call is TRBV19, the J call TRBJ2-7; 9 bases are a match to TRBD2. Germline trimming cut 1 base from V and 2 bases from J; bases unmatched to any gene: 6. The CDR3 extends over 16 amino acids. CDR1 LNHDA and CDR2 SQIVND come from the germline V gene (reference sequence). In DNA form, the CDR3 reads TGTGCCAGTAGTATAGGTCGTAGCGGGGGAGCCTACGAGCAGTACTTC. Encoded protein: CASSIGRSGGAYEQYF.

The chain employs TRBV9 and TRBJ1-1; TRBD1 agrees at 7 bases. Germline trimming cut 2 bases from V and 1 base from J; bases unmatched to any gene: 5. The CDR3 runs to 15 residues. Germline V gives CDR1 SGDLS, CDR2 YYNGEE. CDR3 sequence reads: CASSVQTGSNTEAFF. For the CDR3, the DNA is TGTGCCAGCAGCGTCCAGACAGGGTCGAACACTGAAGCTTTCTTT.

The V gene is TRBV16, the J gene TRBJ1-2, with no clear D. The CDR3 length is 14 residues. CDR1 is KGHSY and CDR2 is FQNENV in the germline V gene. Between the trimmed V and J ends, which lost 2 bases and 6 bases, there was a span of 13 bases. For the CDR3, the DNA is TGTGCCAGCAGCCAAGACCCTCGAACCCATGGCTACACCTTC. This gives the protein CASSQDPRTHGYTF.

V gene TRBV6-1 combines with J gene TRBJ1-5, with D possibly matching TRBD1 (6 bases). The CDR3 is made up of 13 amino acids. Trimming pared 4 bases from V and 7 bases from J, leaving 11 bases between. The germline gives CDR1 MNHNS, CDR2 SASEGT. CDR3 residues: CASSAGGEQPQHF. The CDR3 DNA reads TGTGCCAGCAGTGCGGGGGGCGAGCAGCCCCAGCATTTT.

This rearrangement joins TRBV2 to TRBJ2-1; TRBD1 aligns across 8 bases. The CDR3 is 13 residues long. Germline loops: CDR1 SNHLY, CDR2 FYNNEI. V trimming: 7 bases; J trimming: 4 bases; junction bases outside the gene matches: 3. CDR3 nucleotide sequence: TGTGCCAGCATGACAGGGGTTTACAATGAGCAGTTCTTC. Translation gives CASMTGVYNEQFF.

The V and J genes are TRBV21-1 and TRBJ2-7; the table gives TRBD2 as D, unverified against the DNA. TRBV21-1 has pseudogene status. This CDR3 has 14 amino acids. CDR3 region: CASSGNSGIEEQYF. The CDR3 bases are TGTGCCAGCAGCGGAAATAGCGGGATCGAGGAGCAGTACTTC.

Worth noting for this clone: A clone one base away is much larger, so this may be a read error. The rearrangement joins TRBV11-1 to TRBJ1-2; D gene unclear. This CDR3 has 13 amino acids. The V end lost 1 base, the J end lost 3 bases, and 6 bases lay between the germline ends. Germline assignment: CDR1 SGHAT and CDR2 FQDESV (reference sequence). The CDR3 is CASSLGGDYGYTF. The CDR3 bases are TGTGCCAGCAGCTTAGGTGGAGACTATGGCTACACCTTC.

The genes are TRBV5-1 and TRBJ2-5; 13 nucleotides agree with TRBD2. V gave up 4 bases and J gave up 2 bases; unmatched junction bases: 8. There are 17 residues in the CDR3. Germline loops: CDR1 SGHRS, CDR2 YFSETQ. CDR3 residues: CASSPGTSGNNQETQYF. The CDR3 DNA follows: TGCGCCAGCAGCCCAGGGACTAGCGGGAATAATCAAGAGACCCAGTACTTC.

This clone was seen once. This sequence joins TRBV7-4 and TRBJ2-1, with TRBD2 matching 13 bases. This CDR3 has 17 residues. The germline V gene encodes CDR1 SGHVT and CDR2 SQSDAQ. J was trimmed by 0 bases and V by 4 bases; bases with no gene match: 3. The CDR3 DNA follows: TGTGCCAGCAGCTCACTAGCGGGAGGGCCCTCCTACAATGAGCAGTTCTTC. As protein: CASSSLAGGPSYNEQFF.

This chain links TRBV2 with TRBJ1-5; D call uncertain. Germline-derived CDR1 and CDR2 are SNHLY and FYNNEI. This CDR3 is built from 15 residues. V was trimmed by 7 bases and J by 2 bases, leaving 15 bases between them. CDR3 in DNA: TGTGCCAGCAAGACGGGGAGAGCGGGCAATCAGCCCCAGCATTTT. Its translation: CASKTGRAGNQPQHF.

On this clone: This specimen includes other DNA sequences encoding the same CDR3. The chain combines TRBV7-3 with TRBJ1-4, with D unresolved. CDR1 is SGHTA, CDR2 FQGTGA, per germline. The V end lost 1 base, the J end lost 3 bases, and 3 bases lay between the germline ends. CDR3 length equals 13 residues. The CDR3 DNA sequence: TGTGCCAGCAGCTTAAGTCCTAATGAAAAACTGTTTTTT. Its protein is CASSLSPNEKLFF.

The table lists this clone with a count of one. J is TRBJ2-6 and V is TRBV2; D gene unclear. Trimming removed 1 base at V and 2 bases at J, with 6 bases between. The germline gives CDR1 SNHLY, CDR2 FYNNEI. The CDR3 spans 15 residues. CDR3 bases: TGTGCCAGCAGTGAAGTAGGCCCTGGGGCCAACGTCCTGACTTTC. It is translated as CASSEVGPGANVLTF.

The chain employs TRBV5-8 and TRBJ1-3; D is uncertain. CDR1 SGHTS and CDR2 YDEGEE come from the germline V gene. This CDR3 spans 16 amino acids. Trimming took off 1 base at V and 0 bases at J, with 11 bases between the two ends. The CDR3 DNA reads TGTGCCAGCAGCTTGACAGCCGTTAGCTCTGGAAACACCATATATTTT. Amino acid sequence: CASSLTAVSSGNTIYF. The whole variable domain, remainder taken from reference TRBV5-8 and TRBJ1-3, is EAGVTQSPTHLIKTRGQQATLRCSPISGHTSVYWYQQALGLGLQFLLWYDEGEERNRGNFPPRFSGRQFPNYSSELNVNALELEDSALYLCASSLTAVSSGNTIYFGEGSWLTVV.

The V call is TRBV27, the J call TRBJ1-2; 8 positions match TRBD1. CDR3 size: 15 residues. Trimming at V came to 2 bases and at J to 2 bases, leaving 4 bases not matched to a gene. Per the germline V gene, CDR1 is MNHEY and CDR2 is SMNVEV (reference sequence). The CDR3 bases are TGTGCCAGCAGTTTAAGGCAGGGGGCCAACTATGGCTACACCTTC. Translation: CASSLRQGANYGYTF.

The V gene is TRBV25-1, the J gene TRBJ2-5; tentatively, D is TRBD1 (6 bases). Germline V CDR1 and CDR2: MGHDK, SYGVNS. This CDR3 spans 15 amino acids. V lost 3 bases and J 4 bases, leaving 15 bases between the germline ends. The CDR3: CASSELRGRGETQYF. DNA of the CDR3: TGTGCCAGCAGTGAGCTCAGGGGTCGCGGAGAGACCCAGTACTTC.

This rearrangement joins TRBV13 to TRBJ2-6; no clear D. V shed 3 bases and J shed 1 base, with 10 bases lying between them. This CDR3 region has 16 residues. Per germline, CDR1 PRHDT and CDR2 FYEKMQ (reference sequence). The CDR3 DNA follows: TGTGCCAGCAGCTTGAGACGGGCTTCTGGGGCCAACGTCCTGACTTTC. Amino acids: CASSLRRASGANVLTF. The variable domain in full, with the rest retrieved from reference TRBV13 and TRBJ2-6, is AAGVIQSPRHLIKEKRETATLKCYPIPRHDTVYWYQQGPGQDPQFLISFYEKMQSDKGSIPDRFSAQQFSDYHSELNMSSLELGDSALYFCASSLRRASGANVLTFGAGSRLTVL.